The 32 T cell receptor beta chains below were found in one sample sequenced in a study of CD8+CD57+ T cells in acquired aplastic anemia. Genomic DNA was employed as the template in profiling TCR beta VDJ and CDR3. One entry per CDR3 protein, called by TCRdb with MiXCR from the reads. The sample lists 400,000 to 500,000 distinct CDR3 sequences, around 72% occurring once. The sample taken for sequencing was sorted CD4+, CD8+, or CD8+CD57+ T cells (not recorded which) from PBMCs. The receptors were gathered from a human donor in good health, serving as a control.

This clonotype was counted ten times or more. The V call is TRBV5-8, the J call TRBJ1-2; D remains unclear. This CDR3 is built from 13 residues. Germline lookup yields CDR1 SGHTS and CDR2 YDEGEE. V lost 4 bases, J lost 2 bases, and 9 bases lay in between. CDR3 bases: TGTGCCAGCAGCCGGTTAAACAACTATGGCTACACCTTC. Translation gives CASSRLNNYGYTF.

This clonotype came up once. The limits of the CDR3 on the DNA are not certain, so only TCRdb's listed CDR3 is given. The chain joins TRBV7-2 to TRBJ2-5; the table gives TRBD2 as D, unverified against the DNA. The CDR3 comprises 14 residues, both ends counted. Germline V CDR1 and CDR2: SGHTA, FQGNSA. The CDR3 loop is CASSASPMETQYFF.

This clonotype was seen ten or more times. The chain recombines TRBV12-3 or TRBV12-4 with TRBJ2-5; D tentatively fits TRBD1 or TRBD2 (5 bases each). CDR3 length: 13 residues. V was shortened by 2 bases and J by 4 bases, with 8 bases between the two germline ends. CDR3: CASSLRDPETQYF. The CDR3 region has the DNA TGTGCCAGCAGTTTAAGGGACCCAGAGACCCAGTACTTC.

The V gene is TRBV12-3 or TRBV12-4, the J gene TRBJ2-2; 11 nucleotides agree with TRBD2. Trimming removed 8 bases from V and 2 bases from J; junction bases left unmatched: 10. The CDR3 loop spans 17 amino acids. This chain's CDR3 is CASYVFSGGDNTGELFF. The CDR3 DNA sequence: TGTGCCAGCTACGTCTTTAGCGGGGGGGACAACACCGGGGAGCTGTTTTTT.

This sequence joins TRBV19 and TRBJ1-4; weak D call: TRBD1 (5 bases). The CDR3 sequence is 16 residues long. CDR1 and CDR2 from the germline V gene are LNHDA and SQIVND (reference sequence). V was shortened by 9 bases and J by 5 bases, with 22 bases between the two germline ends. CDR3 residues: CASRLRDGAYNEKLFF. The CDR3 DNA reads as TGTGCCAGCAGATTACGGGACGGCGCCTACAATGAAAAACTGTTTTTT.

Comment on this clonotype: At one end the junction does not follow the germline gene, possibly because of a read error. The chain carries TRBV7-3 and TRBJ2-4, with D perhaps TRBD2 (5 bases). The CDR3 is made up of 13 amino acids. Germline V CDR1 and CDR2: SGHTA, FQGTGA. The DNA for the CDR3 is TGTGCCAGCACCTTGGGAGAGCGAGAGCCCTACTTCTTC. Its translation is CASTLGEREPYFF.

This chain links TRBV12-3 or TRBV12-4 with TRBJ2-7; D uncertain. CDR3 length: 15 residues. Trimming cost V 4 bases and J 1 base, with 14 bases left between them. CDR3 in amino acids: CASSCSSTQSYEQYF. The CDR3 DNA follows: TGTGCCAGCAGTTGCTCCTCGACACAATCCTACGAGCAGTACTTC.

Worth noting for this clonotype: Given a much more abundant clone one base away, this may be a read error. A read error is likely, as this CDR3 ends without the conserved phenylalanine or tryptophan. The gene calls are TRBV20-1 and TRBJ2-7; a possible D gene is TRBD1 (6 bases). V lost 1 base to trimming and J lost 4 bases, with 8 bases between them. This CDR3 comprises 12 residues. Germline CDR1 DFQATT, CDR2 SNEGSKA (reference sequence). The CDR3 bases are TGCAGTGCTAGAGGACAGGCATACGAGCAGTACCTC. Its translation: CSARGQAYEQYL.

A note on this clonotype: One end of the junction is discordant with germline, which a read error may explain. The rearrangement uses TRBV29-1 and TRBJ2-7; D possibly uses TRBD1 or TRBD2 (5 bases each). Germline CDR1 is SQVTM and CDR2 is ANQGSEA. There are 13 residues in the CDR3. CDR3 DNA: TGCAGCGTGATGCAGGGACCGGGCCACGAGCATGAGTTC. The encoded protein is CSVMQGPGHEHEF.

The chain couples TRBV7-2 to TRBJ2-3; 8 nucleotides align to TRBD2. V shed 0 bases, J shed 10 bases, and the junction held 0 bases outside the gene matches. The germline V gene encodes CDR1 SGHTA and CDR2 FQGNSA. The CDR3 sequence is 12 residues long. DNA of the CDR3: TGTGCCAGCAGCTTAGCTAGCGGGGCGCAGTATTTT. Translated: CASSLASGAQYF.

This clonotype showed up just a few times. The chain is built from TRBV7-6 and TRBJ2-1; D is ambiguous. The CDR3 sequence is 13 residues long. Trimming took off 0 bases at V and 0 bases at J, with 0 bases between the two ends. The germline V gene has CDR1 SGHVS and CDR2 FNYEAQ. CDR3 in amino acids: CASSLASYNEQFF. CDR3 DNA: TGTGCCAGCAGCTTAGCCTCCTACAATGAGCAGTTCTTC.

This chain links TRBV19 with TRBJ2-7; tentatively, D is TRBD2 (6 bases). The CDR3 covers 14 residues. Germline V gene lookup returns CDR1 LNHDA and CDR2 SQIVND (reference sequence). The V end lost 6 bases, the J end lost 4 bases, and 16 bases lay between the germline ends. The CDR3 DNA is TGTGCCAGTAGGTTCCCGGGAGAGAGTTACGAGCAGTACTTC. Translated: CASRFPGESYEQYF.

As regards this clonotype: At one end, the junction sequence differs from germline, possibly due to a read error. The V and J genes are TRBV7-2 and TRBJ2-7; TRBD1 is a possible D gene (5 bases). This CDR3 comprises 14 residues. Germline CDR1 reads SGHTA; CDR2 reads FQGNSA. CDR3 nucleotides: TGTGCCAGCAGCGATAGTAGGGGAAGCTCACCCCTCCACTTC. Translated, it gives CASSDSRGSSPLHF.

J is TRBJ1-2 and V is TRBV15; D may be TRBD1 (5 bases). Trimming shortened V by 5 bases and J by 13 bases, and 32 bases separated the two germline ends. The CDR3 is 17 residues long. CDR1 is LNHNV, CDR2 YYDKDF, per germline (reference sequence). The DNA for the CDR3 is TGTGCCACCAGCTACACAGCGGGGCAGGGATCAGTACATGGGGCCACCTTC. Translated, it gives CATSYTAGQGSVHGATF.

The rearrangement uses TRBV20-1 and TRBJ1-6, with D unclear. From germline, CDR1 is DFQATT and CDR2 SNEGSKA (reference sequence). The CDR3 totals 12 residues. Trimming took off 5 bases at V and 17 bases at J, with 19 bases between the two ends. CDR3 in DNA: TGCAGTGCTGTACGACCTAGGCTAGCCGTCCACTTT. Translated: CSAVRPRLAVHF.

The table lists this clonotype with many counts. J is TRBJ2-5 and V is TRBV4-1; TRBD2 matches 9 bases. This CDR3 has 17 residues. The ends lost 1 base at V and 5 bases at J; junction bases unmatched: 11. Germline assignment: CDR1 MGHRA and CDR2 YSYEKL. CDR3 nucleotide sequence: TGCGCCAGCAGCCAAGGATCTAGCGGGGTCGCCCGGGAGACCCAGTACTTC. It yields the protein CASSQGSSGVARETQYF.

The gene calls are TRBV7-3 and TRBJ2-7; tentative D call: TRBD1 (6 bases). Trimming cost V 5 bases and J 13 bases, with 27 bases left between them. CDR1 and CDR2 from the germline V gene are SGHTA and FQGTGA. The CDR3 contains 15 residues. The CDR3 spells CASSRGAGETEAFYF. For the CDR3, the DNA is TGTGCCAGCAGCCGAGGAGCAGGGGAGACTGAAGCTTTCTACTTC.

This clonotype was picked up many times. CDR3 nucleotides: TGTGCCAGTAGTATAAACAGGGGACCTCAGCCCCAGCATTTT. Translation: CASSINRGPQPQHF. The chain has TRBV19 and TRBJ1-5, with 7 bases identical to TRBD1. Germline V CDR1 and CDR2: LNHDA, SQIVND (reference sequence). The J segment lost 6 bases and the V segment lost 2 bases, leaving 4 bases of the junction unmatched. The CDR3 consists of 14 residues.

This clonotype was picked up many times. This chain joins TRBV15 and TRBJ2-1; D may be TRBD1 (6 bases). V lost 6 bases, J lost 4 bases, and 16 bases lay in between. Germline V gene lookup returns CDR1 LNHNV and CDR2 YYDKDF (reference sequence). The CDR3 totals 15 residues. The CDR3 sequence: CATSVQGRVYNEQFF. The CDR3 nucleotides read TGTGCCACCAGTGTTCAGGGGCGAGTTTACAATGAGCAGTTCTTC. Full variable domain (remainder filled in from reference TRBV15 and TRBJ2-1): DAMVIQNPRYQVTQFGKPVTLSCSQTLNHNVMYWYQQKSSQAPKLLFHYYDKDFNNEADTPDNFQSRRPNTSFCFLDIRSPGLGDTAMYLCATSVQGRVYNEQFFGPGTRLTVL.

This clonotype appeared a single time. V is TRBV7-2 and J is TRBJ2-7; D is perhaps TRBD2 (5 bases). Per the germline V gene, CDR1 is SGHTA and CDR2 is FQGNSA. CDR3 size: 14 residues. The germline V and J ends were trimmed by 6 bases and 2 bases, with 14 bases remaining between them. For the CDR3, the DNA is TGTGCCAGCAGTCCGGGGAATCCTCCCTACGAGCAGTACTTC. It is translated as CASSPGNPPYEQYF.

The chain couples TRBV19 to TRBJ1-5, with 9 bases lining up with TRBD1. V gave up 4 bases and J gave up 7 bases; unmatched junction bases: 8. Germline assignment: CDR1 LNHDA and CDR2 SQIVND (reference sequence). There are 15 residues in the CDR3. The CDR3 is CASSTAGTGLQPQHF. DNA for the CDR3: TGTGCCAGTAGTACTGCCGGGACAGGGCTGCAGCCCCAGCATTTT.

Note on this clonotype: The conserved phenylalanine or tryptophan normally closing the CDR3 is absent here, so this likely arose from a read error. The DNA is left out, because the CDR3 cannot be placed on it with certainty; the CDR3 is given as TCRdb lists it. The J gene is TRBJ2-5, the V gene TRBV2; the D call TRBD1 from the table was never checked on the DNA. From germline, CDR1 is SNHLY and CDR2 FYNNEI. Termini included, the CDR3 measures 15 amino acids. CDR3: CASSVDRGGVTTHYV.

There are a few counts of this clonotype. This chain links TRBV2 with TRBJ1-5; D remains unclear. Trimming removed 6 bases at V and 4 bases at J, with 7 bases between. The CDR3 is 12 amino acids. CDR1 SNHLY and CDR2 FYNNEI come from the germline V gene. Here the CDR3 reads CASRTANQPQHF. The CDR3 region has the DNA TGTGCCAGCAGAACGGCGAATCAGCCCCAGCATTTT. Full variable domain (remainder filled in from reference TRBV2 and TRBJ1-5): EPEVTQTPSHQVTQMGQEVILRCVPISNHLYFYWYRQILGQKVEFLVSFYNNEISEKSEIFDDQFSVERPDGSNFTLKIRSTKLEDSAMYFCASRTANQPQHFGDGTRLSIL.

Note on this clonotype: The DNA is left out, because the CDR3 cannot be placed on it with certainty; the CDR3 is given as TCRdb lists it. The rearrangement links TRBV7-2 to TRBJ1-4. 16 amino acids form the CDR3, both terminal residues included. Germline V gives CDR1 SGHTA, CDR2 FQGNSA. The CDR3: CASSLEWYEQYFGLFF.

The sample holds a few counts of this clonotype. The genes are TRBV2 and TRBJ1-1; 8 bases are shared with TRBD1. This CDR3 has 16 residues. Germline CDR1 is SNHLY and CDR2 is FYNNEI. V was pared by 5 bases and J by 4 bases, with 12 bases of the junction left unmatched. The DNA of the CDR3 is TGTGCCAGCAGTCCATACGGACAGGGTTCGAGCACTGAAGCTTTCTTT. Translated, it gives CASSPYGQGSSTEAFF.

V is TRBV7-3 and J is TRBJ1-2; a possible D gene is TRBD1 (6 bases). V was pared by 5 bases and J by 5 bases, with 12 bases between. The CDR3 is 13 residues long. Germline CDR1 is SGHTA and CDR2 is FQGTGA. The CDR3 nucleotides read TGTGCCAGCAGCAGCCCGACAGGTTATGGCTACACCTTC. This sequence encodes CASSSPTGYGYTF.

As concerns this clonotype: One junction end does not reproduce the germline sequence, and a read error may be involved. The chain carries TRBV15 and TRBJ1-2; D uncertain. This CDR3 is 14 amino acids long. Germline V gives CDR1 LNHNV, CDR2 YYDKDF (reference sequence). The DNA for the CDR3 is TGCGCCACCTGCATCTACAGTGAGAGCTATGGCTACACCTTC. Amino acid sequence: CATCIYSESYGYTF. The entire variable domain, with the rest obtained from reference TRBV15 and TRBJ1-2, is as follows: DAMVIQNPRYQVTQFGKPVTLSCSQTLNHNVMYWYQQKSSQAPKLLFHYYDKDFNNEADTPDNFQSRRPNTSFCFLDIRSPGLGDTAMYLCATCIYSESYGYTFGSGTRLTVV.

The chain recombines TRBV20-1 with TRBJ1-6; D ambiguous. From germline, CDR1 is DFQATT and CDR2 SNEGSKA (reference sequence). The CDR3 extends over 13 amino acids. The V gene lost 3 bases and the J gene lost 12 bases, with 15 bases spanning the gap. The CDR3 DNA reads TGCAGTGCTAGCGGTAGTGGGGTAAAACCCCTCCACTTT. Translating gives CSASGSGVKPLHF.

The rearrangement joins TRBV10-3 to TRBJ1-2; D unresolved. Germline V lookup: CDR1 ENHRY, CDR2 SYGVKD. V shed 6 bases and J shed 5 bases, with 10 bases lying between them. The CDR3 length is 12 residues. The CDR3 loop reads CAISEDGYGYTF. Written as DNA, the CDR3 is TGTGCCATCAGCGAGGACGGATATGGCTACACCTTC.

This chain joins TRBV5-1 and TRBJ1-3; D gene unclear. Germline V gives CDR1 SGHRS, CDR2 YFSETQ. V lost 0 bases and J lost 0, with 4 bases in between. The CDR3 has 14 residues. CDR3 coding DNA: TGCGCCAGCAGCTTGGACATCTCTGGAAACACCATATATTTT. It specifies CASSLDISGNTIYF.

V usage is TRBV6-5 and J usage is TRBJ2-2; 7 bases are shared with TRBD1. CDR3 length: 16 residues. Per germline, CDR1 MNHEY and CDR2 SVGAGI. The V and J ends lost 7 bases and 6 bases, in that order; junction bases with no gene match: 14. The CDR3 loop reads CASTLTGTVPPGELFF. The CDR3 nucleotides are TGTGCCAGCACTTTAACCGGGACAGTACCGCCCGGGGAGCTGTTTTTT.

Regarding this clonotype: The germline gene is not matched at one end of the junction; a read error may be the cause. The V and J genes are TRBV5-1 and TRBJ1-6, with unresolved D. The CDR3 length is 16 residues. Germline CDR1 reads SGHRS; CDR2 reads YFSETQ. This CDR3 is CASKQRHDEHNSPLHF. CDR3 sequence (DNA): TGTGCCAGCAAACAGCGTCATGATGAGCATAATTCACCCCTCCACTTT.